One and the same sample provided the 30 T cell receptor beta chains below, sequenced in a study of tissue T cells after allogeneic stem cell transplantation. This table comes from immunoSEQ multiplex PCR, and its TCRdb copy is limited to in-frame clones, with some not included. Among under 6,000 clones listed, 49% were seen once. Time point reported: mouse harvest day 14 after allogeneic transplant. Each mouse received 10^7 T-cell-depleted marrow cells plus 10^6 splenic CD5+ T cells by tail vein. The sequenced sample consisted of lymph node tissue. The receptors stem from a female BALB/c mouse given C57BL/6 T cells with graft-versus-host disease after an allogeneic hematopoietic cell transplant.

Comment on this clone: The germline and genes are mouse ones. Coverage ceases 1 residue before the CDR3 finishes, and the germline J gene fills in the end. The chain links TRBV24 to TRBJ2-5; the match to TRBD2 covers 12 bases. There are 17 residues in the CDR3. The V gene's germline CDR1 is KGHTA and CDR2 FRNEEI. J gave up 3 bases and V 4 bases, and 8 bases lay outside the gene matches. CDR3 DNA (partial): TGTGCCAGCAGTCCTCGACTGGGGGGGCGCGTTCAAGACACCCAGTAC. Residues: CASSPRLGGRVQDTQY. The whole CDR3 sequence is CASSPRLGGRVQDTQYF.

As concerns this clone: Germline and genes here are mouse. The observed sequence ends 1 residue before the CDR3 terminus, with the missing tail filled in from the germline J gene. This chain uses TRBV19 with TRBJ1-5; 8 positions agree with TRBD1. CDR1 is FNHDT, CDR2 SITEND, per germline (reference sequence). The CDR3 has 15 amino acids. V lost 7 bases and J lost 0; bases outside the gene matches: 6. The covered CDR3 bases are TGTGCCAGCCGGGCAGGGGGCAATAACAACCAGGCTCCGCTT. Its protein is CASRAGGNNNQAPL. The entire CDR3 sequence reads CASRAGGNNNQAPLF.

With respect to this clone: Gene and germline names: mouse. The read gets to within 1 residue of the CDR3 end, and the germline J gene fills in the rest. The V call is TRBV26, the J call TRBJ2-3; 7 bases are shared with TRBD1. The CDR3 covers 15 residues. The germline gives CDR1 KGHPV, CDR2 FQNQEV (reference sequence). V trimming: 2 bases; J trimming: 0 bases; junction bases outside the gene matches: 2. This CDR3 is CASSLGQDSAETLYF. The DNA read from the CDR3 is TGTGCCAGCAGTCTGGGACAGGATAGTGCAGAAACGCTGTAT.

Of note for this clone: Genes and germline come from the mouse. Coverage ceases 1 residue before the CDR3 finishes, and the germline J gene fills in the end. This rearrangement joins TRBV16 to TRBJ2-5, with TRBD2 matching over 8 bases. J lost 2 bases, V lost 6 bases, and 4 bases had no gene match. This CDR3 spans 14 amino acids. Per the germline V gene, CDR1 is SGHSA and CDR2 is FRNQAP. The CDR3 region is CASRRGGLQDTQYF. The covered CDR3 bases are TGTGCAAGCAGGAGGGGGGGGCTCCAAGACACCCAGTAC.

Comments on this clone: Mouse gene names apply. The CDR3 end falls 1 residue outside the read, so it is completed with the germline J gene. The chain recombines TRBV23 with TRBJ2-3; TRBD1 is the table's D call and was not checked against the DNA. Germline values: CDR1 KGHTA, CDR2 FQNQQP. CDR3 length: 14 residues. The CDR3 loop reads CSSSQPGTSETLYF. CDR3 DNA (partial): TGCTCCAGCAGTCAACCCGGGACATCAGAAACGCTGTAT.

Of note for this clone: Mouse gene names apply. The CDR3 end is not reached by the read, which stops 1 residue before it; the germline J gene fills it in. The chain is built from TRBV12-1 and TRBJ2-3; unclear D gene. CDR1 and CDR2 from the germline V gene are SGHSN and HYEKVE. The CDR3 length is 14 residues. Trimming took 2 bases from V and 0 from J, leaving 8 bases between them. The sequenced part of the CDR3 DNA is TGTGCCAGCTCTCCGACAACTAGTGCAGAAACGCTGTAT. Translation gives CASSPTTSAETLY. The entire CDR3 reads CASSPTTSAETLYF.

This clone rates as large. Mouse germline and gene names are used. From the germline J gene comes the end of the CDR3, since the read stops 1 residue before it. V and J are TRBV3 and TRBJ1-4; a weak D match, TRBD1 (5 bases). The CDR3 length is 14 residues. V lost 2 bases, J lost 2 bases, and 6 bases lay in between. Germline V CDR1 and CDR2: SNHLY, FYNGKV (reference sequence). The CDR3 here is CASSLQGSNERLFF. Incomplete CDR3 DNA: TGTGCCAGCAGCTTACAGGGATCCAACGAAAGATTATTT.

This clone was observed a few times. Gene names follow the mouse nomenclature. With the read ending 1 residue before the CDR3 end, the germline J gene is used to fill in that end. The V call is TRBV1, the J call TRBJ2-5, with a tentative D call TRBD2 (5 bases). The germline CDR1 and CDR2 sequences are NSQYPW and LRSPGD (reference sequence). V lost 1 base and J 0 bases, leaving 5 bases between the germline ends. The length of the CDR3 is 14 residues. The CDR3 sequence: CTCSAVGNQDTQYF. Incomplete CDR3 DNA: TGCACCTGCAGTGCAGTGGGGAACCAAGACACCCAGTAC.

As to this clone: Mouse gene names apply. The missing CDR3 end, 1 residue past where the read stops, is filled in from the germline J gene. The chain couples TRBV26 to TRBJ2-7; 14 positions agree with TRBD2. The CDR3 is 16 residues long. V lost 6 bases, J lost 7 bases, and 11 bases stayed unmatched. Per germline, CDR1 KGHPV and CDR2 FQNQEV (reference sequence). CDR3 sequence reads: CASSQDPGLGGQEQYF. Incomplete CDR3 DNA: TGTGCCAGCAGCCAAGATCCGGGACTGGGGGGGCAAGAACAGTAC.

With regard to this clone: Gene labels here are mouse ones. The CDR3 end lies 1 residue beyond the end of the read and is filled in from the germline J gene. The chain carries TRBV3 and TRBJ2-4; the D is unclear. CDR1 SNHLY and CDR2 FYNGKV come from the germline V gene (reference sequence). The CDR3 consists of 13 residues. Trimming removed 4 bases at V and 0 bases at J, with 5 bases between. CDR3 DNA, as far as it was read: TGTGCCAGCAGCTCTTCTAGTCAAAACACCTTGTAC. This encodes CASSSSSQNTLY. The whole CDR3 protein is CASSSSSQNTLYF. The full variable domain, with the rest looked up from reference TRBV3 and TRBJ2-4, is GPKVLQIPSHQIIDMGQMVTLNCDPVSNHLYFYWYKQILGQQMEFLVNFYNGKVMEKSKLFKDQFSVERPDGSYFTLKIQPTALEDSAVYFCASSSSSQNTLYFGAGTRLSVL.

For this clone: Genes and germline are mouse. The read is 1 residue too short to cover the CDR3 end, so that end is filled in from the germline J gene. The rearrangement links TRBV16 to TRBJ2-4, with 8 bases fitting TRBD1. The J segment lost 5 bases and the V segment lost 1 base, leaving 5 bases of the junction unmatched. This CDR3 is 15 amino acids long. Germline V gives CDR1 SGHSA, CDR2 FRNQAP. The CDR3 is CASSLVRGRANTLYF. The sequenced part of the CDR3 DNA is TGTGCAAGCAGCTTAGTCAGGGGGCGCGCAAACACCTTGTAC.

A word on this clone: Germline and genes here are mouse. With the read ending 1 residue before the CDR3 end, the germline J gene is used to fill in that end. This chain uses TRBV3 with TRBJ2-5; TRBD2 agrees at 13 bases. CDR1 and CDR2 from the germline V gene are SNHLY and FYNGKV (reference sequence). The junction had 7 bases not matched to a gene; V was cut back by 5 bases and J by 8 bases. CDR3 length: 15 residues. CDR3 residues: CASSLGLGGRGTQYF. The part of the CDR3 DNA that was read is TGTGCCAGCAGCCTCGGACTGGGGGGGCGCGGCACCCAGTAC.

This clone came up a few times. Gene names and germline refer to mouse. CDR3 DNA (partial): TGTGCAAGCAGCTCGGACTGGGGGGGGTATGAACAGTAC. Encoded protein: CASSSDWGGYEQY. The entire CDR3 is CASSSDWGGYEQYF. V is TRBV16 and J is TRBJ2-7; 12 positions match TRBD2. The sequence runs out 1 residue before the end of the CDR3; the remainder is reconstructed from the germline J gene. Germline V gives CDR1 SGHSA, CDR2 FRNQAP. The V and J ends lost 4 bases and 4 bases, in that order; junction bases with no gene match: 2. This CDR3 comprises 14 residues.

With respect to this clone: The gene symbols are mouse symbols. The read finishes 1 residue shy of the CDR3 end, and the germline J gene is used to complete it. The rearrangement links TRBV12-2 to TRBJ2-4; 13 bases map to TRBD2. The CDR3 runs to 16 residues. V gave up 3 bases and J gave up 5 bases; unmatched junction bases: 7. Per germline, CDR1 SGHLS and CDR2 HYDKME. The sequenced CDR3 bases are TGTGCCAGCTCTTCCGGACTGGGGGGGCGCGGAAACACCTTGTAC. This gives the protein CASSSGLGGRGNTLY. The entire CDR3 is CASSSGLGGRGNTLYF.

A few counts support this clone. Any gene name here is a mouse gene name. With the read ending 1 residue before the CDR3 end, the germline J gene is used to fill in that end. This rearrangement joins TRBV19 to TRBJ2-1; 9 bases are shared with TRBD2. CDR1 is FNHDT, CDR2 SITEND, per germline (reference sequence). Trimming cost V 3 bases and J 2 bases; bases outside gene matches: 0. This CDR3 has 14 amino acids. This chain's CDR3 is CASSTGGDYAEQFF. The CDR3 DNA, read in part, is TGTGCCAGCAGTACTGGGGGGGACTATGCTGAGCAGTTC.

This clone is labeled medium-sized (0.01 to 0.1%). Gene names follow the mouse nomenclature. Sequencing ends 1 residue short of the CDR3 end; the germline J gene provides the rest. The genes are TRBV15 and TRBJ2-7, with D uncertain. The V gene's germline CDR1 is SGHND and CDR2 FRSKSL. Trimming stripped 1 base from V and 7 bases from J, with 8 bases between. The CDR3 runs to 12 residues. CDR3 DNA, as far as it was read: TGTGCCAGCAGTTTAGGGGGATTCGAACAGTAC. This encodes CASSLGGFEQY. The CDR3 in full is CASSLGGFEQYF.

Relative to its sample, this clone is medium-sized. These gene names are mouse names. CDR3 region: CASIGTANTEVFF. Incomplete CDR3 DNA: TGTGCCAGCATCGGGACGGCAAACACAGAAGTCTTC. This rearrangement joins TRBV15 to TRBJ1-1; D possibly corresponds to TRBD1 (5 bases). The CDR3 is cut off 1 residue early in the read; its end comes from the germline J gene. Trimming took 7 bases from V and 0 from J, leaving 9 bases between them. Germline assignment: CDR1 SGHND and CDR2 FRSKSL. CDR3 size: 13 residues.

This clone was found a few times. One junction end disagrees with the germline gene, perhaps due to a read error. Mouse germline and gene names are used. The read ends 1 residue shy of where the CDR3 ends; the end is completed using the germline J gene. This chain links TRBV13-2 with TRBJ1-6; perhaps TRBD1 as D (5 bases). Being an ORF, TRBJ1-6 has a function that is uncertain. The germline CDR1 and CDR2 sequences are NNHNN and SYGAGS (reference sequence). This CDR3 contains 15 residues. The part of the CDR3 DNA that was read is TGTGCCAGCAGTGATGCCTCAGGGTGGAATTCGCCCCTCTAC. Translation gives CASSDASGWNSPLY. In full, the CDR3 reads CASSDASGWNSPLYF.

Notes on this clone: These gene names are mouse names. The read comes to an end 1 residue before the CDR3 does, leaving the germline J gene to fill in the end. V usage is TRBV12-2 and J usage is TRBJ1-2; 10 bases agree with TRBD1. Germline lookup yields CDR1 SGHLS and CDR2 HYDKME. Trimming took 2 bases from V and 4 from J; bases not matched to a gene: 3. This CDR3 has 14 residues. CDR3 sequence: CASSPGQGFSDYTF. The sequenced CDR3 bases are TGTGCCAGCTCTCCGGGACAGGGGTTCTCCGACTACACC.

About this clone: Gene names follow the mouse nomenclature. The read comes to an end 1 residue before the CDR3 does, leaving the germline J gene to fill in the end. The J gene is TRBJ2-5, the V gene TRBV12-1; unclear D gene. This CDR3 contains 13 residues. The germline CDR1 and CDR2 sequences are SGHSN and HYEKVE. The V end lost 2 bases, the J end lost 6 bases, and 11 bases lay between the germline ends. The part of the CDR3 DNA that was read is TGTGCCAGCTCTCCCCCGGGAAGGGACACCCAGTAC. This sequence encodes CASSPPGRDTQY. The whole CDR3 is CASSPPGRDTQYF.

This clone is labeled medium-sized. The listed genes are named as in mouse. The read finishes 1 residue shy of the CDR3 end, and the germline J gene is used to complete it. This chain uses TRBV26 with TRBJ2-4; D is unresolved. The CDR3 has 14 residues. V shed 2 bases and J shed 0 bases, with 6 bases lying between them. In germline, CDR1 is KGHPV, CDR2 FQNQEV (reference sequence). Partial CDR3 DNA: TGTGCCAGCAGTCTGGGTTCTAGTCAAAACACCTTGTAC. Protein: CASSLGSSQNTLY. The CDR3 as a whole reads CASSLGSSQNTLYF.

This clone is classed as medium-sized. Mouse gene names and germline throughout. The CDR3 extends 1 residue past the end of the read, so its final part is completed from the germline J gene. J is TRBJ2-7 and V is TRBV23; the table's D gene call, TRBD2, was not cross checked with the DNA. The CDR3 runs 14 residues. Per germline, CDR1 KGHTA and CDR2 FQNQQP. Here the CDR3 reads CSSSQNWGAVEQYF. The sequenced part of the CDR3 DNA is TGCTCCAGCAGTCAGAACTGGGGGGCGGTGGAACAGTAC.

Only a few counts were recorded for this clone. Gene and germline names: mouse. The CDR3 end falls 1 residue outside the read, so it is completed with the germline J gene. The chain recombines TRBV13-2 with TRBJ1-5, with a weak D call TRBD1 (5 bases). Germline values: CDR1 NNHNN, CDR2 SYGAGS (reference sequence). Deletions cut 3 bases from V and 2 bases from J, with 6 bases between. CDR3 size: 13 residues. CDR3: CASGGGYNQAPLF. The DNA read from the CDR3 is TGTGCCAGCGGTGGGGGGTACAACCAGGCTCCGCTT.

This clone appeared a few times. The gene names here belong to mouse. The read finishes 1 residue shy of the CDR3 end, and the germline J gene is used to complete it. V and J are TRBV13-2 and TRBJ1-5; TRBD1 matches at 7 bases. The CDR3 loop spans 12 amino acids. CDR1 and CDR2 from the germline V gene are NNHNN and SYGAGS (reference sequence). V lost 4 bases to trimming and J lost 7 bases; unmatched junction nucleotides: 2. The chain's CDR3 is CASGRTGQAPLF. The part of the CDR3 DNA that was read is TGTGCCAGCGGTAGGACAGGACAGGCTCCGCTT.

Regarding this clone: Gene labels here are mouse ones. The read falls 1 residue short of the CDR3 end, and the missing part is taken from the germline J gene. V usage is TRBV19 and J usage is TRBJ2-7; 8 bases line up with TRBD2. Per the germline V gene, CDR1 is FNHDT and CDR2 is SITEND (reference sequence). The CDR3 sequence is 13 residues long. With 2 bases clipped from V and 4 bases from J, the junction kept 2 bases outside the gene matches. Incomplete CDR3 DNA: TGTGCCAGCAGTATCGACTGGGGTTATGAACAGTAC. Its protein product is CASSIDWGYEQY. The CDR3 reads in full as CASSIDWGYEQYF.

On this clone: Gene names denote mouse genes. The sequenced part of the CDR3 DNA is TGTGCTAGCAGTAGAGGGGAATATGAACAGTAC. As protein: CASSRGEYEQY. The full CDR3 sequence reads CASSRGEYEQYF. The V call is TRBV17, the J call TRBJ2-7; no clear D. Read coverage stops 1 residue before the CDR3 terminus; the germline J gene supplies the remainder. The germline V and J ends were trimmed by 1 base and 4 bases, with 5 bases remaining between them. CDR3 length: 12 residues. Germline V lookup: CDR1 MNHDT, CDR2 YYDKIL.

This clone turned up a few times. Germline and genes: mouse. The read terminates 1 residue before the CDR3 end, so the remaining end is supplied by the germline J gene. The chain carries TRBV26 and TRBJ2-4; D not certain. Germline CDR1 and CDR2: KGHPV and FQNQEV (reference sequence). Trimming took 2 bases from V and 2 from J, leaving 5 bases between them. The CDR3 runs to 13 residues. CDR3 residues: CASSLNNQNTLYF. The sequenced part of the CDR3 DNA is TGTGCCAGCAGTCTGAACAATCAAAACACCTTGTAC. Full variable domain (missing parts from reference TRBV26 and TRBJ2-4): NSKVIQTPRYLVKGQGQKAKMRCIPEKGHPVVFWYQQNKNNEFKFLINFQNQEVLQQIDMTEKRFSAECPSNSPCSLEIQSSEAGDSALYLCASSLNNQNTLYFGAGTRLSVL.

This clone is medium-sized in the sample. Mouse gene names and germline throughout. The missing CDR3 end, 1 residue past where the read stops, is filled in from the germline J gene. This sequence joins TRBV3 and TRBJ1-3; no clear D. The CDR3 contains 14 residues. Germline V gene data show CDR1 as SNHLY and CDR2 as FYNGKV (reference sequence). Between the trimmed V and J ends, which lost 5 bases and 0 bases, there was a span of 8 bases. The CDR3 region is CASSMGDSGNTLYF. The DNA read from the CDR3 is TGTGCCAGCAGCATGGGAGATTCTGGAAATACGCTCTAT.

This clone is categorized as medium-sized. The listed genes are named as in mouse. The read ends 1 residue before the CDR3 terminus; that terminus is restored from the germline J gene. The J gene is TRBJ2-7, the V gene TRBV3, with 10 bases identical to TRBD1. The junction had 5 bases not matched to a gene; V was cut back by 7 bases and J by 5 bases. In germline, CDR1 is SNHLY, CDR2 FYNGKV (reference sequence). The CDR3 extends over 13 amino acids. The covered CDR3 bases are TGTGCCAGCACCCGGGACAGGGGAGATGAACAGTAC. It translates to CASTRDRGDEQY. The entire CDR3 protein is CASTRDRGDEQYF.

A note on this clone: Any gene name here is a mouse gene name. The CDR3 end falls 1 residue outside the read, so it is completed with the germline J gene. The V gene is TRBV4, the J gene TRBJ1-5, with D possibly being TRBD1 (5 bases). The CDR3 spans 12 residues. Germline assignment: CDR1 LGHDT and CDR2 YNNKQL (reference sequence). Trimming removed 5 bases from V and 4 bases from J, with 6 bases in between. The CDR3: CASSRQNQAPLF. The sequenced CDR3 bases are TGTGCCAGCAGCCGACAGAACCAGGCTCCGCTT.